Listed here are 22 T cell receptor beta chains from one sample, sequenced in a study of cytomegalovirus exposure and HLA in healthy donors. The PCR had 60 Vbeta and 13 Jbeta primers. Sequencing used immunoSEQ multiplex PCR; TCRdb keeps in-frame clones, though not all of them. The sample consists of some 91,000 clones, about 80% of them appearing once. The source material was PBMCs. All receptors derive from a woman aged 55-70 years in good health and CMV-seronegative.

This chain uses TRBV28 with TRBJ2-7, with TRBD2 matching over 12 bases. This CDR3 is built from 15 residues. The germline V gene encodes CDR1 MDHEN and CDR2 SYDVKM. The J segment lost 4 bases and the V segment lost 4 bases, leaving 5 bases of the junction unmatched. The CDR3 is CASSSRTSGIYEQYF. In DNA form, the CDR3 reads TGTGCCAGCAGTTCGCGGACTAGCGGGATTTACGAGCAGTACTTC. Based on the CDR3 plus reference TRBV28 and TRBJ2-7, the full variable domain is DVKVTQSSRYLVKRTGEKVFLECVQDMDHENMFWYRQDPGLGLRLIYFSYDVKMKEKGDIPEGYSVSREKKERFSLILESASTNQTSMYLCASSSRTSGIYEQYFGPGTRLTVT.

This rearrangement joins TRBV6-5 to TRBJ2-1, with 9 bases that match TRBD2. The CDR3 runs 15 residues. Trimming cost V 6 bases and J 2 bases; bases outside gene matches: 5. Germline V gives CDR1 MNHEY, CDR2 SVGAGI. Here the CDR3 reads CASRNSGGAYNEQFF. In DNA, the CDR3 is TGTGCCAGCAGGAATAGCGGGGGCGCCTACAATGAGCAGTTCTTC.

Here the CDR3 DNA reads TGTGCCAGCAGCCGGACGGAGGGCGGGGGGGGCGATGAGCAGTTCTTC. This gives the protein CASSRTEGGGGDEQFF. V usage is TRBV6-6 and J usage is TRBJ2-1; 9 bases line up with TRBD2. Losses at the gene ends were 6 bases for V and 8 bases for J; bases not matched to a gene: 14. Germline CDR1 reads MNHNY; CDR2 reads SVGAGI (reference sequence). This CDR3 is 16 amino acids long.

This chain links TRBV7-2 with TRBJ1-1; perhaps TRBD1 as D (5 bases). This CDR3 is 13 amino acids long. V was cut by 4 bases and J by 1 base, with 7 bases left in between. Germline CDR1 is SGHTA and CDR2 is FQGNSA. This CDR3 reads CASSYTGNTEAFF. The CDR3 DNA is TGTGCCAGCAGCTATACAGGGAACACTGAAGCTTTCTTT.

The rearrangement links TRBV27 to TRBJ2-7; 7 bases agree with TRBD2. Germline values: CDR1 MNHEY, CDR2 SMNVEV (reference sequence). The CDR3 is 16 amino acids. After removal of 7 bases from V and 0 bases from J, the junction contained 12 bases not matched to a gene. This CDR3 is CASTGGLGQGSYEQYF. The CDR3 region has the DNA TGTGCCAGCACCGGGGGGTTGGGGCAGGGCTCCTACGAGCAGTACTTC.

The gene calls are TRBV5-1 and TRBJ2-5; the D is unclear. V was cut by 4 bases and J by 5 bases, with 21 bases left in between. Germline lookup yields CDR1 SGHRS and CDR2 YFSETQ. The CDR3 extends over 16 amino acids. The CDR3, as DNA: TGCGCCAGCAGCCGTGTAGAGGTCGAGTTCGAGGAGACCCAGTACTTC. This sequence encodes CASSRVEVEFEETQYF.

This clone has only a few counts. This chain links TRBV9 with TRBJ2-7, with D perhaps TRBD2 (6 bases). In germline, CDR1 is SGDLS, CDR2 YYNGEE. V lost 3 bases and J 0 bases, leaving 13 bases between the germline ends. CDR3 length: 15 amino acids. CDR3 sequence (DNA): TGTGCCAGCAGCGCCGGGACTCCCAGCTCCTACGAGCAGTACTTC. Protein sequence: CASSAGTPSSYEQYF.

The chain couples TRBV7-9 to TRBJ2-7; tentative D call: TRBD2 (5 bases). The ends were cut back, 1 base at V and 3 bases at J, with 10 bases in the middle. Germline CDR1 reads SEHNR; CDR2 reads FQNEAQ (reference sequence). The CDR3 is made up of 14 amino acids. The CDR3 DNA is TGTGCCAGCAGCTTAGTGAGCGGTAACTACGAGCAGTACTTC. Residues: CASSLVSGNYEQYF.

The chain recombines TRBV28 with TRBJ2-3; 9 nucleotides match TRBD2. V lost 7 bases and J lost 5; bases outside the gene matches: 10. Germline V gene data show CDR1 as MDHEN and CDR2 as SYDVKM. CDR3 length equals 15 residues. Here the CDR3 reads CASIPGTSQLDTQYF. In DNA form, the CDR3 reads TGTGCCAGCATCCCTGGGACTAGCCAATTAGATACGCAGTATTTT. The variable domain in full, completed from reference TRBV28 and TRBJ2-3, reads DVKVTQSSRYLVKRTGEKVFLECVQDMDHENMFWYRQDPGLGLRLIYFSYDVKMKEKGDIPEGYSVSREKKERFSLILESASTNQTSMYLCASIPGTSQLDTQYFGPGTRLTVL.

This clone showed up just a few times. This chain links TRBV6-5 with TRBJ2-1; the match to TRBD2 covers 7 bases. The CDR3 contains 15 residues. Germline loops: CDR1 MNHEY, CDR2 SVGAGI. V shed 0 bases and J 8 bases; nucleotides not matched to a gene: 7. The CDR3 is CASSYSAGEVDEQFF. In DNA form, the CDR3 reads TGTGCCAGCAGTTACTCGGCGGGAGAAGTTGATGAGCAGTTCTTC.

This clone occurred once. In nucleotides, the CDR3 is TGCGCCAGCAGTGTACAGAGACAGGGGAGCCGGAAACTGTTTTTT. Translated, it gives CASSVQRQGSRKLFF. The chain joins TRBV10-2 to TRBJ1-4, with 8 bases matching TRBD1. The CDR3 sequence is 15 residues long. Per germline, CDR1 WSHSY and CDR2 SAAADI. With 4 bases clipped from V and 11 bases from J, the junction kept 12 bases outside the gene matches.

The chain uses TRBV4-1 and TRBJ2-1; D possibly corresponds to TRBD2 (6 bases). The CDR3 runs 18 residues. Per the germline V gene, CDR1 is MGHRA and CDR2 is YSYEKL. The V gene lost 0 bases and the J gene lost 0 bases, with 15 bases spanning the gap. As DNA, the CDR3 is TGCGCCAGCAGCCAAGATCGGGTGAGCGGGCCCTCCTACAATGAGCAGTTCTTC. It encodes CASSQDRVSGPSYNEQFF.

This clone was detected once. The chain has TRBV6-5 and TRBJ1-2; D may be TRBD1 (6 bases). CDR1 is MNHEY, CDR2 SVGAGI, per germline. Between the trimmed V and J ends, which lost 0 bases and 4 bases, there was a span of 12 bases. The CDR3 runs 15 residues. Here the CDR3 DNA reads TGTGCCAGCAGTTACTCCGACACAGGGTCCTATGGCTACACCTTC. Translating it yields CASSYSDTGSYGYTF.

The genes are TRBV7-2 and TRBJ2-7, with 7 bases that match TRBD1. The V segment lost 7 bases and the J segment 7 bases; nucleotides outside the gene matches: 16. The CDR3 contains 15 residues. CDR1 is SGHTA and CDR2 is FQGNSA in the germline V gene. For the CDR3, the DNA is TGTGCCAGCAAGGGTTCATTCGACAGGGTCGGTGAGCAGTACTTC. Encoded protein: CASKGSFDRVGEQYF.

The chain couples TRBV7-2 to TRBJ2-6; possibly TRBD1 for D (5 bases). The CDR3 contains 15 residues. Germline V gene lookup returns CDR1 SGHTA and CDR2 FQGNSA. V shed 4 bases and J shed 1 base, with 8 bases lying between them. CDR3 amino acids: CASSYSGSGANVLTF. CDR3 nucleotide sequence: TGTGCCAGCAGCTACTCAGGGTCTGGGGCCAACGTCCTGACTTTC.

The chain has TRBV5-1 and TRBJ2-7, with TRBD2 as a possible D gene (5 bases). V was clipped by 4 bases and J by 2 bases, with 22 bases between them. Germline CDR1 and CDR2: SGHRS and YFSETQ. The CDR3 has 17 residues. The CDR3 nucleotides read TGCGCCAGCAGCGGATCCCTTTGGCGGGTCCCTACCTACGAGCAGTACTTC. Residues: CASSGSLWRVPTYEQYF.

The chain employs TRBV7-2 and TRBJ2-1, with no clear D. This CDR3 comprises 14 residues. Germline lookup yields CDR1 SGHTA and CDR2 FQGNSA. Trimming removed 3 bases at V and 4 bases at J, with 10 bases between. For the CDR3, the DNA is TGTGCCAGCAGCTTTTTGACAAATTACAATGAGCAGTTCTTC. This encodes CASSFLTNYNEQFF.

The chain combines TRBV9 with TRBJ2-7; the match to TRBD1 covers 7 bases. The trim removed 4 bases at V and 6 bases at J, leaving 7 bases unmatched. This CDR3 has 13 residues. Germline V gene lookup returns CDR1 SGDLS and CDR2 YYNGEE. The CDR3 bases are TGTGCCAGCAGCCCCTCGGGACAGAGCGAGCAGTACTTC. It yields the protein CASSPSGQSEQYF.

V gene TRBV19 combines with J gene TRBJ1-1; D gene uncertain. Germline V gene sequence: CDR1 LNHDA, CDR2 SQIVND (reference sequence). Trimming removed 1 base at V and 8 bases at J, with 11 bases between. The CDR3 runs 13 residues. The CDR3 nucleotides read TGTGCCAGTAGTATAGCCCCCCAACGGGAAGCTTTCTTT. Amino acid sequence: CASSIAPQREAFF.

This clone appeared once. The V and J genes are TRBV6-4 and TRBJ1-5; no clear D. The CDR3 runs to 13 residues. The germline CDR1 and CDR2 sequences are MRHNA and SNTAGT. The V gene lost 5 bases and the J gene lost 5 bases, with 10 bases spanning the gap. DNA for the CDR3: TGTGCCAGCAGTAGAAACGAGTATCAGCCCCAGCATTTT. Encoded protein: CASSRNEYQPQHF.

V gene TRBV5-1 combines with J gene TRBJ1-4, with TRBD1 as a possible D gene (5 bases). Germline lookup yields CDR1 SGHRS and CDR2 YFSETQ. There are 13 residues in the CDR3. The V end lost 5 bases, the J end lost 6 bases, and 11 bases lay between the germline ends. The CDR3 is CASRSRVDEKLFF. In nucleotides, the CDR3 is TGCGCCAGCAGGTCCAGGGTGGATGAAAAACTGTTTTTT.

This clone was seen more than once but under ten times. This chain joins TRBV7-9 and TRBJ1-2; D is possibly TRBD1 (5 bases). CDR1 is SEHNR and CDR2 is FQNEAQ in the germline V gene (reference sequence). This CDR3 comprises 12 residues. V dropped 4 bases and J dropped 4 bases, with 7 bases sitting between them. The CDR3 reads CASSWGLYGYTF. In nucleotides, the CDR3 is TGTGCCAGCAGCTGGGGACTCTATGGCTACACCTTC.